These 8 T cell receptor beta chains came from one sample sequenced in a study of T cells in Graves' hyperthyroidism and ophthalmopathy. There were TCR beta CDR3 regions amplified from RNA transcripts. First-round RT-PCR targeting the TCR CDR3 was performed with the HTBI primer set. TCRdb used MiXCR to reprocess the multiplex PCR reads, holding one entry per CDR3 protein. The table lists roughly 510,000 distinct CDR3 sequences, around 50% of them singletons. Material: peripheral blood or thyroid tissue (not recorded which). The receptors here all came from an adult woman with Graves' disease, either hyperthyroidism or ophthalmopathy (not recorded which).

The genes are TRBV9 and TRBJ1-2; 7 positions agree with TRBD1. The CDR3 sequence is 18 residues long. V lost 4 bases and J lost 5; bases outside the gene matches: 20. Germline CDR1 and CDR2: SGDLS and YYNGEE. The CDR3 region has the DNA TGTGCCAGCAGCCCCCGATCGGGACAGACCCAACGAACGTATGGCTACACCTTC. It encodes CASSPRSGQTQRTYGYTF. Full variable domain (outside the CDR3, taken from reference TRBV9 and TRBJ1-2): DSGVTQTPKHLITATGQRVTLRCSPRSGDLSVYWYQQSLDQGLQFLIQYYNGEERAKGNILERFSAQQFPDLHSELNLSSLELGDSALYFCASSPRSGQTQRTYGYTFGSGTRLTVV.

There are many counts of this clonotype. The rearrangement joins TRBV6-4 to TRBJ1-1, with D unresolved. Germline-derived CDR1 and CDR2 are MRHNA and SNTAGT. CDR3 size: 14 residues. V was shortened by 2 bases and J by 3 bases, with 10 bases between the two germline ends. CDR3 coding DNA: TGTGCCAGCAGTGACCGCCAGCTACACACTGAAGCTTTCTTT. This codes for CASSDRQLHTEAFF.

This clonotype appeared many times. The chain has TRBV6-5 and TRBJ1-6; D may be TRBD1 (6 bases). The CDR3 has 16 residues. V was cut by 6 bases and J by 3 bases, with 15 bases left in between. Per the germline V gene, CDR1 is MNHEY and CDR2 is SVGAGI. The CDR3 sequence: CASRTSRDNYNSPLHF. Written as DNA, the CDR3 is TGTGCCAGCAGGACATCCCGGGACAACTATAATTCACCCCTCCACTTT.

A note on this clonotype: At one end, the junction sequence differs from germline, possibly due to a read error. The rearrangement joins TRBV25-1 to TRBJ1-4; D perhaps matches TRBD1 (6 bases). CDR3 length: 18 residues. The germline V gene encodes CDR1 MGHDK and CDR2 SYGVNS. The CDR3 DNA sequence: TGTGCCAGCAGTGAATTGCGGGGACAAGGGTTCACTAATGAAAAACTGTCTTTT. Translation gives CASSELRGQGFTNEKLSF.

This clonotype was picked up many times. The chain has TRBV4-1 and TRBJ1-1, with D unclear. Trimming shortened V by 3 bases and J by 10 bases, and 15 bases separated the two germline ends. CDR1 MGHRA and CDR2 YSYEKL come from the germline V gene. The CDR3 spans 13 residues. CDR3 sequence reads: CASSQSSVGSAFF. CDR3 DNA: TGCGCCAGCAGCCAGAGTTCGGTAGGATCAGCTTTCTTT.

This clonotype was detected many times. V usage is TRBV3-1 and J usage is TRBJ2-7, with a weak D call TRBD1 (6 bases). The germline V gene has CDR1 LGHDT and CDR2 YNNKEL (reference sequence). V dropped 5 bases and J dropped 3 bases, with 8 bases sitting between them. CDR3 length: 12 residues. CDR3: CASSYRDYEQYF. As DNA, the CDR3 is TGTGCCAGCAGCTACAGGGACTACGAGCAGTACTTC.

This clonotype was seen at least ten times. V is TRBV2 and J is TRBJ2-2; 9 bases map to TRBD2. The length of the CDR3 is 15 residues. Germline assignment: CDR1 SNHLY and CDR2 FYNNEI. With 6 bases clipped from V and 1 base from J, the junction kept 3 bases outside the gene matches. In nucleotides, the CDR3 is TGTGCCAGCAGAAGACTAGCGGTGAACACCGGGGAGCTGTTTTTT. Protein sequence: CASRRLAVNTGELFF. Together with reference TRBV2 and TRBJ2-2, the CDR3 gives the full variable domain: EPEVTQTPSHQVTQMGQEVILRCVPISNHLYFYWYRQILGQKVEFLVSFYNNEISEKSEIFDDQFSVERPDGSNFTLKIRSTKLEDSAMYFCASRRLAVNTGELFFGEGSRLTVL.

This clonotype has a count of ten or more. V usage is TRBV6-1 and J usage is TRBJ1-6; D may be TRBD1 (6 bases). The germline gives CDR1 MNHNS, CDR2 SASEGT. The CDR3 runs 11 residues. Between the trimmed V and J ends, which lost 6 bases and 10 bases, there was a span of 7 bases. CDR3 in amino acids: CASRRGSPLHF. CDR3 DNA: TGTGCCAGCAGGAGGGGGTCACCCCTCCACTTT.